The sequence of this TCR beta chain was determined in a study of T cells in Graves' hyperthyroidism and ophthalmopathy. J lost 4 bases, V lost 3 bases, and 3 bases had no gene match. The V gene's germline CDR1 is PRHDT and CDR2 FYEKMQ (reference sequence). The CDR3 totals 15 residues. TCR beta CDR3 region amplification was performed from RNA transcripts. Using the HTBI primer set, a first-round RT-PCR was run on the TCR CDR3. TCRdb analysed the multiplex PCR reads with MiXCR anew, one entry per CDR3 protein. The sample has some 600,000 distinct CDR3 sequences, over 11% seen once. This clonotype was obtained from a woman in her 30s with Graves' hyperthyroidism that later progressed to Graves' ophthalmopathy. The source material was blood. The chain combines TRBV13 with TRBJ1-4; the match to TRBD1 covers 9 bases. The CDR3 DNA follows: TGTGCCAGCAGCTTGTGGGGACAGGGTAATGAAAAACTGTTTTTT. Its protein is CASSLWGQGNEKLFF.